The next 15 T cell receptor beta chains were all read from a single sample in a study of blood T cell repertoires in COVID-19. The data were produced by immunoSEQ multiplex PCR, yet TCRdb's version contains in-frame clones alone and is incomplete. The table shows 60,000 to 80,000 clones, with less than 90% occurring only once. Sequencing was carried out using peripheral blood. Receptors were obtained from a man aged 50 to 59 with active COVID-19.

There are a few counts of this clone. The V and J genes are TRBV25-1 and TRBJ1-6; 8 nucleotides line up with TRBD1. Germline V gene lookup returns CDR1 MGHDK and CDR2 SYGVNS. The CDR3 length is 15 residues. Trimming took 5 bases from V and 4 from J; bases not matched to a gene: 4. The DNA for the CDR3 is TGTGCCAGCAGTCACAACAGGGGGTATAATTCACCCCTCCACTTT. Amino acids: CASSHNRGYNSPLHF.

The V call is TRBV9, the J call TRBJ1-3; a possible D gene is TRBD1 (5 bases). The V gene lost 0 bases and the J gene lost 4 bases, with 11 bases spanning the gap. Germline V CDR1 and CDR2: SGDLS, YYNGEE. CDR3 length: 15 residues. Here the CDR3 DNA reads TGTGCCAGCAGCGTAGGGGGCCTACAAGGAAACACCATATATTTT. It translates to CASSVGGLQGNTIYF.

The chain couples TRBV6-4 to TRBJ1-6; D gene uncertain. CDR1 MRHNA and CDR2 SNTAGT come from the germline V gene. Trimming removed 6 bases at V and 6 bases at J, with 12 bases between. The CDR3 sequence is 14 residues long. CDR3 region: CASRETVGNSPLHF. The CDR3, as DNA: TGTGCCAGCAGGGAGACGGTGGGTAATTCACCCCTCCACTTT.

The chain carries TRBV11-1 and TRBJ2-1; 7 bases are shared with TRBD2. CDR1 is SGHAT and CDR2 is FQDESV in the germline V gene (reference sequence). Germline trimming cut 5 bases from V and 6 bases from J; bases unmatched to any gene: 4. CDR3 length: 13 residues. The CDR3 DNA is TGTGCCAGCAGCACCCGACTAGCCAATGAGCAGTTCTTC. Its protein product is CASSTRLANEQFF.

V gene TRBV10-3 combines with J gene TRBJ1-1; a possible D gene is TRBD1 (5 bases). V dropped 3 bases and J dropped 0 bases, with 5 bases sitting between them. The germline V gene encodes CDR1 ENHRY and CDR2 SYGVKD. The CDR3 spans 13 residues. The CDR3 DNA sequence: TGTGCCATCAGTGACAGGGTGAACACTGAAGCTTTCTTT. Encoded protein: CAISDRVNTEAFF.

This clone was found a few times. The CDR3 loop is CASSQDFQGNQPQHF. The CDR3 nucleotides read TGTGCCAGCAGCCAGGACTTCCAGGGCAATCAGCCCCAGCATTTT. The V and J genes are TRBV7-9 and TRBJ1-5; no definite D call. CDR3 size: 15 residues. V was clipped by 5 bases and J by 2 bases, with 13 bases between them. The V gene's germline CDR1 is SEHNR and CDR2 FQNEAQ (reference sequence).

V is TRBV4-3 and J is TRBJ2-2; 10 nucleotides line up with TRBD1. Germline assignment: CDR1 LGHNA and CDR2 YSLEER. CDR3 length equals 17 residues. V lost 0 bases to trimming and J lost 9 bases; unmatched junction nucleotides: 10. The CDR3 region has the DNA TGCGCCAGCAGCCAAGAACCCCCCGGGACAGGGGCCAGGGAGCTGTTTTTT. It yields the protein CASSQEPPGTGARELFF.

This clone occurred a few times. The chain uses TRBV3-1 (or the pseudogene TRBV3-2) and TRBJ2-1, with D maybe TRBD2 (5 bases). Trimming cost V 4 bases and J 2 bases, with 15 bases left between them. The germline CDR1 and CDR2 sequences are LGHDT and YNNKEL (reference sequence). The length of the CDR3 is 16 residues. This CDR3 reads CASSPTASGPYNEQFF. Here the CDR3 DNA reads TGTGCCAGCAGCCCTACGGCCAGCGGACCCTACAATGAGCAGTTCTTC.

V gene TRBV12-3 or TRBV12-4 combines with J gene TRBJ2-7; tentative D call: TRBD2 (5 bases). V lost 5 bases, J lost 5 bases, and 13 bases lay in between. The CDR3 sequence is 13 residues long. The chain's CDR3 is CASSRTPTNEQYF. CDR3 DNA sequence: TGTGCCAGCAGTCGCACCCCGACTAACGAGCAGTACTTC.

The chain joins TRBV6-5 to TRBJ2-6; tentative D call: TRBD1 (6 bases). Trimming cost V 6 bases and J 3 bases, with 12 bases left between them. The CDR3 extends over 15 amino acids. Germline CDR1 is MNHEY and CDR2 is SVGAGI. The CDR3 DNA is TGTGCCAGCAGAAACAGGGATTATGGGGCCAACGTCCTGACTTTC. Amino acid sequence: CASRNRDYGANVLTF.

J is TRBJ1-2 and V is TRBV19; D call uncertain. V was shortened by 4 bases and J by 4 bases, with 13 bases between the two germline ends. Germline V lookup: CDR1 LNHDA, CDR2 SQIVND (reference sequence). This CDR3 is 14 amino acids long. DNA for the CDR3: TGTGCCAGTAGTAGAACCGGGATACTCTATGGCTACACCTTC. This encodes CASSRTGILYGYTF.

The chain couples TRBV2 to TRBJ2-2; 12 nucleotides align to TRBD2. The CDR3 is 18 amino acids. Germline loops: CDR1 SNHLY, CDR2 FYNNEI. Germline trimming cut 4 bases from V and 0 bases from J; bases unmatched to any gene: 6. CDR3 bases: TGTGCCAGCAGTGCGGGACTAGCGGGCGACACGAACACCGGGGAGCTGTTTTTT. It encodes CASSAGLAGDTNTGELFF.

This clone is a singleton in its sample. This CDR3 is CASSPDQGETQYF. The CDR3 DNA is TGTGCCAGCAGCCCCGATCAGGGGGAGACCCAGTACTTC. The chain is built from TRBV6-5 and TRBJ2-5; tentative D call: TRBD1 (6 bases). Germline CDR1 and CDR2: MNHEY and SVGAGI. Trimming pared 6 bases from V and 5 bases from J, leaving 13 bases between. This CDR3 has 13 amino acids.

DNA of the CDR3: TGTGCCAGCAGCTTGGGTACGACAGGGGTTAGTGAAAAACTGTTTTTT. It translates to CASSLGTTGVSEKLFF. The rearrangement joins TRBV11-1 to TRBJ1-4; 8 bases are a match to TRBD1. The V gene's germline CDR1 is SGHAT and CDR2 FQDESV (reference sequence). CDR3 length equals 16 residues. V shed 3 bases and J 7 bases; nucleotides not matched to a gene: 10.

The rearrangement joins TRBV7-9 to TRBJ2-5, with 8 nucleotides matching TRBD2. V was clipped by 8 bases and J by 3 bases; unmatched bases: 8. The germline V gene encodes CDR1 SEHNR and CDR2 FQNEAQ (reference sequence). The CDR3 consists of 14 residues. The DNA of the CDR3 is TGTGCCAGCTCCGAGGGCGGGGGGAAAGAGACCCAGTACTTC. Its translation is CASSEGGGKETQYF.